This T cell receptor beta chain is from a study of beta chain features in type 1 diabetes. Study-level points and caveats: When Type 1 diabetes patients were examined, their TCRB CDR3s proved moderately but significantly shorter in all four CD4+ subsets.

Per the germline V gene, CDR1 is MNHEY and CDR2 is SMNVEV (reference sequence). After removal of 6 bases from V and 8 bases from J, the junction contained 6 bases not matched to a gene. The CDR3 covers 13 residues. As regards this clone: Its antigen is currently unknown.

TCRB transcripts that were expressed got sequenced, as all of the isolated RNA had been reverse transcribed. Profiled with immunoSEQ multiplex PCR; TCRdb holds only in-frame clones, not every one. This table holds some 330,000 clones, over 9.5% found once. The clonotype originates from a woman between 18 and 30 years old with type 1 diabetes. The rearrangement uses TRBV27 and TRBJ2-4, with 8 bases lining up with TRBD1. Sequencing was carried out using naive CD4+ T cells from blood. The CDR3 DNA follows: TGTGCCAGCAGGGTCAGGGGACAGGACATTCAGTACTTC. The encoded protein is CASRVRGQDIQYF.